The TCR beta chain described here comes from a study of CD8 T cells in Susac syndrome. Points from the study as a whole: In its TCR sequencing and HLA analysis, the study acknowledged that the number of individuals was relatively small.

About this clonotype itself: What it binds is unknown.

The authors reverse transcribed roughly 0.5 to 1 ug RNA with random hexamers. Amplification of TCR beta CDR3 was carried out by immunoSEQ multiplex PCR, which covered 54 Vbeta and 13 Jbeta segments. Each CDR3 protein is one row after TCRdb ran MiXCR on the immunoSEQ multiplex PCR reads. Among some 150,000 distinct CDR3 sequences listed, 94% were seen once. V was cut by 0 bases and J by 5 bases, with 11 bases left in between. Germline values: CDR1 SGDLS, CDR2 YYNGEE. The CDR3 is made up of 14 amino acids. Sequencing of TCR beta drew on CD8+ and CD4+ T cells from blood. TEMRA cells were FACS-enriched, and CD8+ and CD4+ T cells were isolated negatively.

The source material was CD4+ T cells from PBMCs. This clonotype was sampled from a human donor in good health. The chain has TRBV9 and TRBJ2-5; no definite D call. The CDR3 is CASSVAPFYETQYF. The DNA of the CDR3 is TGTGCCAGCAGCGTAGCCCCATTCTACGAGACCCAGTACTTC. Combining the CDR3 with reference TRBV9 and TRBJ2-5 gives the whole variable domain DSGVTQTPKHLITATGQRVTLRCSPRSGDLSVYWYQQSLDQGLQFLIQYYNGEERAKGNILERFSAQQFPDLHSELNLSSLELGDSALYFCASSVAPFYETQYFGPGTRLLVL.